This TCR beta chain was recorded in a study of regulatory T cells in long-lasting Graves disease. Researchers made TCR beta libraries by using iRepertoire HTBI primers and running Arm-PCR on CDR3 regions. Each CDR3 protein is one row after TCRdb ran MiXCR on the multiplex PCR reads. The repertoire holds about 660,000 distinct CDR3 sequences, 30% seen once, with about two fifths in the top ten. In the case of this clonotype: Its antigen is still unknown. Germline is not matched at one junction end, which may reflect a read error.

Study outcomes and limitations: Rather than thyroid tissue, only peripheral blood underwent study.

Time point denoted: persistent/refractory GD, antithyroid drugs over 5 years with positive TRAb. Researchers made the TCR library from RNA that was extracted from PBMCs. Guidelines of the American Thyroid Association were used to diagnose Graves' disease. It was an endocrinology department in Xi'an, China, that provided the patients. The sample in question was peripheral blood mononuclear cells (PBMCs), obtained when the disease was refractory, from a patient treated with antithyroid drugs. The sequence was obtained from a female donor with Graves disease.

In DNA form, the CDR3 reads TGCAGTGCCAGAGCGGACAGGAACTATGGCTACACCTTC. Translated, it gives CSARADRNYGYTF. The chain couples TRBV20-1 to TRBJ1-2, with TRBD1 identical over 7 bases. Germline assignment: CDR1 DFQATT and CDR2 SNEGSKA (reference sequence). CDR3 length: 13 amino acids.